This is a list of T cell receptor beta chains from one sample in a study of shared clonotypes between healthy human individuals. This table comes from immunoSEQ multiplex PCR, and its TCRdb copy is limited to in-frame clones, with some not included. The table shows millions of clones, with about 95% occurring only once. Sequencing input: naive CD8+ T cells sorted from blood. The receptors come from a man between 18 and 29 years old in good health. CDR3s include the opening cysteine and the closing phenylalanine or tryptophan. The order of the fields is clone size, D gene, J gene, V gene, CDR3 protein, CDR3 DNA. D genes are given only for firm matches. Part of the rows lack a size; the others show once, few, many or a class for expanded clones.

>NA|TRBD1|TRBJ2-3|TRBV5-8
CASSALGQKNPDTQYF
TGTGCCAGCAGCGCCCTGGGACAGAAAAACCCAGATACGCAGTATTTT
>NA|NA|TRBJ1-2|TRBV7-9
CASSRAGNYGYTF
TGTGCCAGCAGCCGGGCGGGGAACTATGGCTACACCTTC
>NA|TRBD1|TRBJ2-7|TRBV29-1
CSVVGQGSSYEQYF
TGCAGCGTAGTGGGACAGGGAAGCTCCTACGAGCAGTACTTC
>NA|TRBD1|TRBJ2-7|TRBV4-2
CASSQDGDREDYEQYF
TGTGCCAGCAGCCAAGATGGGGACAGGGAAGACTACGAGCAGTACTTC
>NA|TRBD2|TRBJ2-7|TRBV4-1
CASSQVPTSASYEQYF
TGCGCCAGCAGCCAAGTCCCGACTAGCGCCTCCTACGAGCAGTACTTC
>NA|TRBD1|TRBJ2-7|TRBV11-2
CASSLEIGTGPTYEQYF
TGTGCCAGCAGCTTAGAGATCGGGACAGGGCCTACCTACGAGCAGTACTTC
>NA|TRBD1|TRBJ2-7|TRBV4-1
CASSGTAKPYEQYF
TGCGCCAGCAGCGGGACAGCGAAACCCTACGAGCAGTACTTC
>NA|NA|TRBJ1-5|TRBV6-5
CASSYGRAQPQHF
TGTGCCAGCAGTTACGGCAGGGCTCAGCCCCAGCATTTT
>NA|TRBD1|TRBJ1-1|TRBV30
CAWGVGGGTEAFF
TGTGCCTGGGGAGTAGGGGGCGGCACTGAAGCTTTCTTT
>once|NA|TRBJ2-2|TRBV5-4
CASSSPAVADAGELFF
TGTGCCAGCAGCTCCCCGGCGGTTGCGGACGCCGGGGAGCTGTTTTTT
>NA|NA|TRBJ2-7|TRBV5-6
CASSRQVSYEQYF
TGTGCCAGCAGTAGACAGGTTTCCTACGAGCAGTACTTC
>NA|NA|TRBJ1-1|TRBV7-3
CASSLGQSENTEAFF
TGTGCCAGCAGCTTAGGGCAAAGCGAGAACACTGAAGCTTTCTTT
>NA|NA|TRBJ1-5|TRBV29-1
CSADVTELNQPQHF
TGCAGCGCCGACGTGACAGAACTTAATCAGCCCCAGCATTTT
>NA|TRBD2|TRBJ2-5|TRBV10-3
CAISDLAGGQETQYF
TGTGCCATCAGTGACTTAGCGGGGGGACAAGAGACCCAGTACTTC
>NA|NA|TRBJ1-5|TRBV27
CASSLSGTNQPQHF
TGTGCCAGCAGTTTATCGGGGACAAATCAGCCCCAGCATTTT
>NA|NA|TRBJ2-7|TRBV30
CAWSERGLWLEQYF
TGTGCCTGGAGTGAACGAGGCCTCTGGCTGGAGCAGTACTTC
>NA|NA|TRBJ2-5|TRBV13
CASSFSVSETQYF
TGTGCCAGCAGCTTCAGTGTTTCGGAGACCCAGTACTTC
>NA|NA|TRBJ2-7|TRBV28
CASSRDVGLPFEQYF
TGTGCCAGCAGCCGGGACGTCGGACTACCTTTCGAGCAGTACTTC
>NA|NA|TRBJ1-2|TRBV6-1
CASTGGLSNGYTF
TGTGCCAGCACTGGGGGACTTAGCAATGGCTACACCTTC
>NA|NA|TRBJ1-6|TRBV21-1
CASSARDRGGSPLHF
TGTGCCAGCAGCGCCCGGGACAGGGGGGGTTCACCCCTCCACTTT